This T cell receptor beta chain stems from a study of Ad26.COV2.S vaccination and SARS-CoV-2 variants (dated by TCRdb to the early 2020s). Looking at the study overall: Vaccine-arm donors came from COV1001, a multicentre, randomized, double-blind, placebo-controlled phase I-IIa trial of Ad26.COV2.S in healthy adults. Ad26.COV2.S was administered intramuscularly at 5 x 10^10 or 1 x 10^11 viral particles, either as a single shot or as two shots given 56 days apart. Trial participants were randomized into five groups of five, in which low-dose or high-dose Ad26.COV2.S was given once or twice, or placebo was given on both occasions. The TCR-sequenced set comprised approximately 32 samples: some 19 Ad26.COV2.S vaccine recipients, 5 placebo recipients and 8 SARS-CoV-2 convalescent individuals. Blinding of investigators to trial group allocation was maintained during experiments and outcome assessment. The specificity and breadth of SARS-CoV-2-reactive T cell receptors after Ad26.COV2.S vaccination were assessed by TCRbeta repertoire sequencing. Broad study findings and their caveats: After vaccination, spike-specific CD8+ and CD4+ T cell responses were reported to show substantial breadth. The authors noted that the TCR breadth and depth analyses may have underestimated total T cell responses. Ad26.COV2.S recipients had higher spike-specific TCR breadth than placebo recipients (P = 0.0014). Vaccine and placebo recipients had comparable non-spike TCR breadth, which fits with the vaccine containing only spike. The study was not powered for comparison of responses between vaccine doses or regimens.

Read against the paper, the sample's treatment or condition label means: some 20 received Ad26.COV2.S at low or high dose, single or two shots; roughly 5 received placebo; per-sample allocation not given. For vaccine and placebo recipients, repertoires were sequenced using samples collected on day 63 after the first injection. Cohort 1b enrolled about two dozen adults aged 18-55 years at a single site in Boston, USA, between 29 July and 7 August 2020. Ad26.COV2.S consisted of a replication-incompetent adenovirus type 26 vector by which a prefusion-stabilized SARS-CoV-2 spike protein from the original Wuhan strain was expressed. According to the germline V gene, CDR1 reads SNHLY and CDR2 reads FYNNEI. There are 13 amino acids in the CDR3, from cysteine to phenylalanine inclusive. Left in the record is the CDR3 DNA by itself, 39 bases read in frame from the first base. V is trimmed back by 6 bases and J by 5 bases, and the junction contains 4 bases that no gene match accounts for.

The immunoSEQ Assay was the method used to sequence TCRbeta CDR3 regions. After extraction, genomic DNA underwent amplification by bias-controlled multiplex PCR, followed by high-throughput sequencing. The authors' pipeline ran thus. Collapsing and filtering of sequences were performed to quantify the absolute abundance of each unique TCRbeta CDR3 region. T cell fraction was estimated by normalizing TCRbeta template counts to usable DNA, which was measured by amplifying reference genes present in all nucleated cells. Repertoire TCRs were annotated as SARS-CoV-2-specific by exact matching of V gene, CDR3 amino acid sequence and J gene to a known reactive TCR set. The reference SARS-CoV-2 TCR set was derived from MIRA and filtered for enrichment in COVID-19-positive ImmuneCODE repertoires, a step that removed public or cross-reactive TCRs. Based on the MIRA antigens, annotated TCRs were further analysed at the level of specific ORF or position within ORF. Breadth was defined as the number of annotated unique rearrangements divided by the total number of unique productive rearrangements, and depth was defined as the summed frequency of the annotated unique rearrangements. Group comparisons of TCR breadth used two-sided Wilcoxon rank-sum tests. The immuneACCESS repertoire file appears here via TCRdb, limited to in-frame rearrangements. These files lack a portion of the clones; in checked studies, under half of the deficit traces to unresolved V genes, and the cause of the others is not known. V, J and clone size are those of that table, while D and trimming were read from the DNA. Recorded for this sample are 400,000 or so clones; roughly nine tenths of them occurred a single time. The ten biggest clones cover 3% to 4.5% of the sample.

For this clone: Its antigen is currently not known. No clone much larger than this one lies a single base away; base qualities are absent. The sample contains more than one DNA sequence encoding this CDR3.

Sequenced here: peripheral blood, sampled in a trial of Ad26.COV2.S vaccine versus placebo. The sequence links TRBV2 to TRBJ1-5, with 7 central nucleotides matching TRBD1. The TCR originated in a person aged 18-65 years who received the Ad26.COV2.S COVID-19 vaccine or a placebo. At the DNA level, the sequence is TGTGCCAGCAGCCCCGACAGGGATCAGCCCCAGCATTTT. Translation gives CASSPDRDQPQHF.